Shown below are 25 T cell receptor beta chains from a single sample sequenced in a study of early T cells in non-severe SARS-CoV-2 infection. TCRdb processed the 5' RACE reads anew with MiXCR; each CDR3 protein has one entry. In the table there are tens of thousands of distinct CDR3 sequences, roughly an eighth of which are singletons. Sequencing input: whole blood. Source of these receptors: an adult who was a healthcare worker with PCR-confirmed SARS-CoV-2 infection or an uninfected control (not recorded which).

The table lists this clonotype with many counts. This chain joins TRBV7-6 and TRBJ1-2; D gene unclear. This CDR3 spans 14 amino acids. Germline V CDR1 and CDR2: SGHVS, FNYEAQ. V was clipped by 3 bases and J by 0 bases, with 8 bases between them. The CDR3 nucleotides are TGTGCCAGCAGCTTTTCAACAGCTAACTATGGCTACACCTTC. This translates into CASSFSTANYGYTF.

This rearrangement joins TRBV5-1 to TRBJ2-1; D remains unclear. Trimming left V 0 bases short and J 0 bases short, with 13 bases between. This CDR3 region has 17 residues. The V gene's germline CDR1 is SGHRS and CDR2 YFSETQ. This chain's CDR3 is CASSLDRAWGSYNEQFF. The CDR3 coding sequence is TGCGCCAGCAGCTTGGACCGAGCCTGGGGCTCCTACAATGAGCAGTTCTTC. Using reference TRBV5-1 and TRBJ2-1 for the parts outside the CDR3, the full variable domain is KAGVTQTPRYLIKTRGQQVTLSCSPISGHRSVSWYQQTPGQGLQFLFEYFSETQRNKGNFPGRFSGRQFSNSRSEMNVSTLELGDSALYLCASSLDRAWGSYNEQFFGPGTRLTVL.

Ten or more counts support this clonotype. The chain uses TRBV11-1 and TRBJ1-1, with 7 bases matching TRBD1. Per germline, CDR1 SGHAT and CDR2 FQDESV (reference sequence). CDR3 length: 15 amino acids. The V and J ends lost 4 bases and 1 base, in that order; junction bases with no gene match: 6. Written as DNA, the CDR3 is TGTGCCAGCAGCTCATCGACAGGGCGGAACACTGAAGCTTTCTTT. Its protein product is CASSSSTGRNTEAFF. Full variable domain (missing parts from reference TRBV11-1 and TRBJ1-1): EAEVAQSPRYKITEKSQAVAFWCDPISGHATLYWYRQILGQGPELLVQFQDESVVDDSQLPKDRFSAERLKGVDSTLKIQPAELGDSAMYLCASSSSTGRNTEAFFGQGTRLTVV.

J is TRBJ2-7 and V is TRBV30, with TRBD1 identical over 8 bases. CDR3 length: 15 amino acids. Germline trimming cut 4 bases from V and 5 bases from J; bases unmatched to any gene: 13. Germline CDR1 GTSNPN, CDR2 SVGIG (reference sequence). In DNA, the CDR3 is TGTGCCTGGACAAATACCGGGACAGGAGTTAACGAGCAGTACTTC. This translates into CAWTNTGTGVNEQYF.

The table lists this clonotype with a few counts. The genes are TRBV12-5 and TRBJ2-1; D might be TRBD2 (5 bases). Germline loops: CDR1 LGHNT, CDR2 FRNRAP. The V and J ends lost 7 bases and 10 bases respectively, with 17 bases between them. The CDR3 sequence is 13 residues long. The DNA of the CDR3 is TGTGCTAGTGAGGGAGCCGTGGGCTGGGAGCAGTTCTTC. Amino acids: CASEGAVGWEQFF.

This clonotype was seen a handful of times. The CDR3 bases are TGTGCCAGCAGTTACTCAGTGGGGGGAGAGCTGTTTTTT. Translated, it gives CASSYSVGGELFF. The gene calls are TRBV6-6 and TRBJ2-2; weak D call: TRBD2 (6 bases). The CDR3 contains 13 residues. CDR1 and CDR2 (germline): MNHNY, SVGAGI (reference sequence). Trimming took 0 bases from V and 11 from J, leaving 10 bases between them.

The rearrangement links TRBV5-4 to TRBJ2-3; perhaps TRBD2 as D (6 bases). The CDR3 spans 14 residues. CDR1 and CDR2 (germline): SGHNT, YYREEE (reference sequence). V lost 4 bases and J 0 bases, leaving 9 bases between the germline ends. DNA for the CDR3: TGTGCCAGCAGCCCCAGCGGGAGCACAGATACGCAGTATTTT. It is translated as CASSPSGSTDTQYF.

Many counts were recorded for this clonotype. The chain carries TRBV7-2 and TRBJ1-1, with 7 positions matching TRBD1. V shed 3 bases, J shed 4 bases, and the junction held 5 bases outside the gene matches. The CDR3 totals 14 residues. The germline gives CDR1 SGHTA, CDR2 FQGNSA. The CDR3 region is CASSLPTGATEAFF. CDR3 nucleotide sequence: TGTGCCAGCAGCTTGCCAACAGGGGCCACTGAAGCTTTCTTT.

This clonotype was counted between two and nine times. This chain links TRBV5-5 with TRBJ2-3; D is unclear. The germline CDR1 and CDR2 sequences are SGHKS and YYEKEE (reference sequence). The CDR3 length is 13 residues. Trimming took 10 bases from V and 2 from J, leaving 14 bases between them. This chain's CDR3 is CACAIFPTDTQYF. CDR3 nucleotides: TGTGCCTGTGCGATTTTCCCCACAGATACGCAGTATTTT. The complete variable domain, with remaining parts taken from reference TRBV5-5 and TRBJ2-3, reads DAGVTQSPTHLIKTRGQQVTLRCSPISGHKSVSWYQQVLGQGPQFIFQYYEKEERGRGNFPDRFSARQFPNYSSELNVNALLLGDSALYLCACAIFPTDTQYFGPGTRLTVL.

The table lists this clonotype with many counts. The V call is TRBV27, the J call TRBJ2-1, with D perhaps TRBD1 (6 bases). The germline V gene has CDR1 MNHEY and CDR2 SMNVEV (reference sequence). The CDR3 loop spans 15 amino acids. V dropped 9 bases and J dropped 4 bases, with 19 bases sitting between them. The CDR3 region is CARVWGREAYNEQFF. CDR3 DNA: TGTGCCAGAGTCTGGGGGCGAGAGGCATACAATGAGCAGTTCTTC.

The rearrangement links TRBV20-1 to TRBJ2-1; D unclear. Germline CDR1 and CDR2: DFQATT and SNEGSKA (reference sequence). Trimming cost V 6 bases and J 0 bases, with 15 bases left between them. The CDR3 runs 15 residues. The CDR3 loop reads CSAVPWQSSYNEQFF. Here the CDR3 DNA reads TGCAGTGCCGTCCCCTGGCAGAGCTCCTACAATGAGCAGTTCTTC.

The chain carries TRBV5-5 and TRBJ2-7; 9 nucleotides align to TRBD1. After removal of 4 bases from V and 5 bases from J, the junction contained 4 bases not matched to a gene. CDR1 and CDR2 from the germline V gene are SGHKS and YYEKEE (reference sequence). The CDR3 has 13 residues. In DNA form, the CDR3 reads TGTGCCAGCAGCAGGACAGGGGACCACGAGCAGTACTTC. This encodes CASSRTGDHEQYF.

This clonotype was picked up one time. The chain links TRBV4-1 to TRBJ1-1; D perhaps matches TRBD1 (6 bases). Deletions cut 4 bases from V and 5 bases from J, with 14 bases between. Germline CDR1 and CDR2: MGHRA and YSYEKL. The CDR3 is 14 amino acids. The CDR3 spells CASSPLQGSTEAFF. In DNA form, the CDR3 reads TGCGCCAGCAGCCCTTTACAGGGTTCGACTGAAGCTTTCTTT.

This clonotype showed up just a few times. The V call is TRBV30, the J call TRBJ2-2; 10 nucleotides agree with TRBD1. The ends lost 5 bases at V and 6 bases at J; junction bases unmatched: 6. CDR1 is GTSNPN, CDR2 SVGIG, per germline (reference sequence). The CDR3 has 14 amino acids. The CDR3 nucleotides read TGTGCCTGGGACAGGGGGCGAGGGTCCGGGGAGCTGTTTTTT. Translation gives CAWDRGRGSGELFF.

There are many counts of this clonotype. V and J are TRBV28 and TRBJ2-5; 10 bases are shared with TRBD1. V was clipped by 4 bases and J by 4 bases; unmatched bases: 9. The germline V gene has CDR1 MDHEN and CDR2 SYDVKM. The CDR3 loop spans 16 amino acids. The CDR3 loop reads CASSSHRDRGRETQYF. The CDR3 nucleotides are TGTGCCAGCAGTTCTCACCGGGACAGGGGTCGAGAGACCCAGTACTTC.

In this sample, this clonotype turned up a few times. The chain combines TRBV9 with TRBJ2-4; D remains ambiguous. This CDR3 has 13 residues. Trimming left V 4 bases short and J 6 bases short, with 11 bases between. Germline V gives CDR1 SGDLS, CDR2 YYNGEE. Here the CDR3 reads CASSPESLNIQYF. CDR3 DNA sequence: TGTGCCAGCAGCCCAGAGTCCCTAAACATTCAGTACTTC. The full variable domain, its missing parts supplied by reference TRBV9 and TRBJ2-4, is DSGVTQTPKHLITATGQRVTLRCSPRSGDLSVYWYQQSLDQGLQFLIQYYNGEERAKGNILERFSAQQFPDLHSELNLSSLELGDSALYFCASSPESLNIQYFGAGTRLSVL.

This rearrangement joins TRBV4-1 to TRBJ2-5, with D perhaps given as TRBD1 or TRBD2 (5 bases each). CDR1 and CDR2 from the germline V gene are MGHRA and YSYEKL. V was shortened by 1 base and J by 2 bases, with 14 bases between the two germline ends. The CDR3 extends over 16 amino acids. CDR3 in amino acids: CASSQVGVEWQETQYF. The CDR3 DNA reads as TGCGCCAGCAGCCAAGTGGGGGTTGAATGGCAAGAGACCCAGTACTTC.

The chain recombines TRBV6-5 with TRBJ2-3; D perhaps matches TRBD1 (6 bases). V lost 6 bases, J lost 6 bases, and 10 bases lay in between. Germline CDR1 reads MNHEY; CDR2 reads SVGAGI. This CDR3 contains 12 residues. CDR3 in amino acids: CASRTGSDTQYF. The CDR3 region has the DNA TGTGCCAGCAGAACAGGGTCGGATACGCAGTATTTT.

In its sample, this clonotype was seen many times. V gene TRBV7-2 combines with J gene TRBJ2-7; D possibly uses TRBD1 or TRBD2 (7 bases each). The CDR3 runs to 15 residues. Between the trimmed V and J ends, which lost 5 bases and 0 bases, there was a span of 14 bases. The germline gives CDR1 SGHTA, CDR2 FQGNSA. Here the CDR3 DNA reads TGTGCCAGCAGCGTCAGGGGGGGGAGCTCCTACGAGCAGTACTTC. This sequence encodes CASSVRGGSSYEQYF.

This clonotype was counted at least ten times. This chain links TRBV20-1 with TRBJ2-3; D unclear. There are 14 residues in the CDR3. The germline V and J ends were trimmed by 5 bases and 4 bases, with 16 bases remaining between them. Per germline, CDR1 DFQATT and CDR2 SNEGSKA (reference sequence). CDR3 sequence (DNA): TGCAGTGCTCCCCAAGGGTTCTCGGCAGATACGCAGTATTTT. Its protein is CSAPQGFSADTQYF.

The rearrangement joins TRBV7-2 to TRBJ2-7; D remains unclear. The CDR3 extends over 14 amino acids. Trimming took 2 bases from V and 4 from J, leaving 12 bases between them. Germline CDR1 reads SGHTA; CDR2 reads FQGNSA. The CDR3 protein is CASSLSLGAYEQYF. CDR3 coding DNA: TGTGCCAGCAGCTTAAGTCTGGGTGCGTACGAGCAGTACTTC.

This clonotype was seen more than once but under ten times. The J gene is TRBJ2-7, the V gene TRBV11-1; weak D call: TRBD2 (5 bases). Trimming cost V 3 bases and J 2 bases, with 11 bases left between them. Germline lookup yields CDR1 SGHAT and CDR2 FQDESV (reference sequence). There are 14 residues in the CDR3. As DNA, the CDR3 is TGTGCCAGCAGCTTTAGTGACGGGACCTACGAGCAGTACTTC. Protein product: CASSFSDGTYEQYF.

This clonotype occurred a few times. The gene calls are TRBV6-1 and TRBJ1-6; a weak D match, TRBD1 (5 bases). V gave up 7 bases and J gave up 13 bases, with 29 bases separating them. The CDR3 loop spans 17 amino acids. CDR1 and CDR2 from the germline V gene are MNHNS and SASEGT. DNA for the CDR3: TGTGCCAGCATACCGGCGCTCGGAGGGGACGTCTTTATCCCCCTCCACTTT. This sequence encodes CASIPALGGDVFIPLHF.

The chain combines TRBV2 with TRBJ2-7; maybe TRBD1 (6 bases). Deletions cut 6 bases from V and 5 bases from J, with 14 bases between. This CDR3 contains 13 residues. The germline V gene has CDR1 SNHLY and CDR2 FYNNEI. CDR3 sequence reads: CASRRQVGDEQYF. For the CDR3, the DNA is TGTGCCAGCAGGCGACAGGTGGGGGACGAGCAGTACTTC. Variable domain in full (rest from reference TRBV2 and TRBJ2-7): EPEVTQTPSHQVTQMGQEVILRCVPISNHLYFYWYRQILGQKVEFLVSFYNNEISEKSEIFDDQFSVERPDGSNFTLKIRSTKLEDSAMYFCASRRQVGDEQYFGPGTRLTVT.

The J gene is TRBJ1-2, the V gene TRBV18; no firm D call. The CDR3 consists of 14 residues. The germline V gene encodes CDR1 KGHSH and CDR2 LQKENI. The V and J ends lost 3 bases and 2 bases respectively, with 10 bases between them. CDR3 residues: CASSPKTENYGYTF. Written as DNA, the CDR3 is TGTGCCAGCTCACCCAAAACAGAAAACTATGGCTACACCTTC.